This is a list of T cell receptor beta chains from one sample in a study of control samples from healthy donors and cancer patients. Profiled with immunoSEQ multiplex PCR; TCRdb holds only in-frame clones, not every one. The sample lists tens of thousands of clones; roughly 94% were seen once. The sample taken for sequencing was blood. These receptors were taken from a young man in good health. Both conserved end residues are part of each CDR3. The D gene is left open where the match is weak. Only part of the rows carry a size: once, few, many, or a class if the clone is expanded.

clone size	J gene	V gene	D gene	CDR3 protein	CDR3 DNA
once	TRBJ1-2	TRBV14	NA	CASSQEDRGWGYTF	TGTGCCAGCAGCCAAGAGGACCGGGGATGGGGCTACACCTTC
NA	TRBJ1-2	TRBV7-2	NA	CASSLGLRPGSFYGYTF	TGTGCCAGCAGCTTAGGGTTACGGCCGGGCAGTTTTTATGGCTACACCTTC
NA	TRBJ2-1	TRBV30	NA	CAWGPQGNEQFF	TGTGCCTGGGGACCCCAGGGGAATGAGCAGTTCTTC
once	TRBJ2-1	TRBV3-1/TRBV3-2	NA	CASSQIAGEQFF	TGTGCCAGCAGCCAAATAGCTGGTGAGCAGTTCTTC
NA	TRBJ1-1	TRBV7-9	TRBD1	CASSLHLTGRTEAFF	TGTGCCAGCAGCTTACATCTGACAGGGCGTACTGAAGCTTTCTTT
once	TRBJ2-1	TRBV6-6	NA	CASSYTGSSYNEQFF	TGTGCCAGCAGTTACACAGGGAGCTCCTACAATGAGCAGTTCTTC
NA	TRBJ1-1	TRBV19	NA	CASSIVSGTEAFF	TGTGCCAGTAGTATAGTTTCTGGCACTGAAGCTTTCTTT
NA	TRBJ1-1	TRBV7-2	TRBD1	CASSLGGGGRNTEAFF	TGTGCCAGCAGCTTAGGGGGAGGGGGCCGAAACACTGAAGCTTTCTTT
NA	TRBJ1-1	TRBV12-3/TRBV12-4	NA	CASSFGGNTEAFF	TGTGCCAGCAGTTTTGGGGGGAACACTGAAGCTTTCTTT
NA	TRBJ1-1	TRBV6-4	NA	CASSDQGLGNTEAFF	TGTGCCAGCAGTGACCAAGGTTTGGGGAACACTGAAGCTTTCTTT
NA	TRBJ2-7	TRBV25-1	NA	CASSDFGQGNYEQYF	TGTGCCAGCAGTGACTTCGGGCAGGGAAACTACGAGCAGTACTTC
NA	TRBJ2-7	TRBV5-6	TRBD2	CASSYWTSGINEQYF	TGTGCCAGCAGCTACTGGACTAGCGGGATCAACGAGCAGTACTTC
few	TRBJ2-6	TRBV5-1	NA	CASSLGMGSGANVLTF	TGCGCCAGCAGCTTGGGTATGGGATCTGGGGCCAACGTCCTGACTTTC
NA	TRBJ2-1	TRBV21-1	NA	CASSNDQREGQRNEQFF	TGTGCCAGCAGCAATGACCAGCGGGAGGGCCAGCGCAATGAGCAGTTCTTC
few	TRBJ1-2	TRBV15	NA	CATSREYTGINYGYTF	TGTGCCACCAGCAGAGAATACACCGGGATTAACTATGGCTACACCTTC
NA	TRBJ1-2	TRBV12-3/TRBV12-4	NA	CASSPDLLGYTF	TGTGCCAGCAGCCCCGACCTTCTTGGCTACACCTTC
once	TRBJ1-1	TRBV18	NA	CASSPVDLNTEAFF	TGTGCCAGCTCACCAGTGGATCTGAACACTGAAGCTTTCTTT
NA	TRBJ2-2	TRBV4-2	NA	CASSQDSRQNTGELFF	TGTGCCAGCAGCCAAGATTCTAGGCAGAACACCGGGGAGCTGTTTTTT
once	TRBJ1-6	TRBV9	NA	CASSVARDTGRAAAYNSPLHF	TGTGCCAGCAGCGTAGCTCGTGATACCGGGAGGGCGGCAGCCTATAATTCACCCCTCCACTTT
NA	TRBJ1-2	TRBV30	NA	CAWSTPSEGGYGYTF	TGTGCCTGGAGTACCCCTAGTGAGGGGGGGTATGGCTACACCTTC
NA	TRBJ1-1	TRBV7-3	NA	CASSLAEGTEAFF	TGTGCCAGCAGCCTCGCAGAAGGCACTGAAGCTTTCTTT
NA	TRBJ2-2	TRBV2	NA	CASTGGLGGELFF	TGTGCCAGCACAGGGGGGTTGGGCGGGGAGCTGTTTTTT
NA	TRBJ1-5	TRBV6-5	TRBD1	CASRTGNQPQHF	TGTGCCAGTAGGACAGGGAATCAGCCCCAGCATTTT
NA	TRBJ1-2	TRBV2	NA	CASSEGYYGYTF	TGTGCCAGCAGTGAGGGGTACTATGGCTACACCTTC
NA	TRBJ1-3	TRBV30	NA	CAWGRFDSGNTIYF	TGTGCCTGGGGGAGGTTCGACTCTGGAAACACCATATATTTT
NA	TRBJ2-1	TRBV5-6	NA	CASSPIGAGHNEQFF	TGTGCCAGCAGCCCTATAGGGGCAGGACACAATGAGCAGTTCTTC
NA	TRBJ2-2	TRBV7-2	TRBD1	CASSLMGQGDTGELFF	TGTGCCAGCAGCTTAATGGGGCAGGGGGACACCGGGGAGCTGTTTTTT
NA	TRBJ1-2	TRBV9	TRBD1	CASSPPGTVANYGYTF	TGTGCCAGCAGCCCTCCGGGGACAGTAGCTAACTATGGCTACACCTTC